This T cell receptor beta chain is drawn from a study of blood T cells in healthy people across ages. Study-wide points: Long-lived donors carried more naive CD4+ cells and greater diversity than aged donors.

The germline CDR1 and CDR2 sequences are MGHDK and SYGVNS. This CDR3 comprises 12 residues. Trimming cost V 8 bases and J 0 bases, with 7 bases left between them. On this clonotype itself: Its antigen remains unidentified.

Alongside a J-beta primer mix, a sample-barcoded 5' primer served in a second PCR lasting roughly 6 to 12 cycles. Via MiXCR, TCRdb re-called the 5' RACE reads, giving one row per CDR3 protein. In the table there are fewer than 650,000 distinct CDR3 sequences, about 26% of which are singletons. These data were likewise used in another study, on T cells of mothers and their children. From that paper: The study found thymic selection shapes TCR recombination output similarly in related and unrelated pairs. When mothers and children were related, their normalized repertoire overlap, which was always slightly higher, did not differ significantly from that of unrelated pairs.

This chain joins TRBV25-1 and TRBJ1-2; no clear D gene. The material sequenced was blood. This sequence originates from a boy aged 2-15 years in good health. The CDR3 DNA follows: TGTGCCAGCGGGGAAGCTAACTATGGCTACACCTTC. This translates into CASGEANYGYTF.